Detailed here is one T cell receptor beta chain. Its antigen remains undetermined. There are no base qualities to consult, and no much larger clone falls within one base. Using the deep immunoSEQ assay, multiplex PCR amplified TCR CDR3 regions from genomic DNA. Extracted genomic DNA from each cell subset was spread evenly across all wells of several immunoSEQ 96-well plates, with each plate serving as a replicate. For sorted subsets, about 200 ng genomic DNA, equal to 30,000 to 35,000 T cell genomes, was loaded into each replicate PCR. The purified libraries were quantified using a Qubit 3.0 fluorometer, sized with a Bioanalyzer 2100, and then quantified again using the KAPA Library Quantification kit. A separate single-read 150-cycle Illumina NextSeq 550 flow cell was used to sequence each immunoSEQ 96-well plate. The study's own analysis went as follows. The immunoSEQ output contained only junctional sequences without quality scores, so filtering could not match that applied to full-length reads. Sequences were annotated with PyIR, a Python wrapper for IgBLAST v1.9, and V/J genes and CDR3 were assigned using IMGT germline references. Reads were removed for weak V/J assignments (E-value above 1e-6), missing CDR3, stop codons, out-of-frame junctions, or ambiguous translated residues. V3J clonotypes were defined as sequences sharing the same inferred V gene, J gene, and CDR3 amino acid sequence. Percentage overlap between repertoires was computed as shared unique clonotypes divided by the size of the smaller repertoire. Three approaches were used to assess repertoire richness: RTK rarefaction, the Chao1 estimator, and Recon v2.1 estimates of unobserved clonotypes. Generation probabilities were computed with OLGA for all TCRbeta clonotypes obtained by the gDNA method from a handful of donors. Sourced from immuneACCESS, this table was stored by TCRdb with only in-frame sequences that have V and J called. A share of the clones is absent; for the studies checked, an unresolved V gene accounts for under half, and the remainder has no known explanation. V and J calls and clone size follow that table, whereas D and trimming were derived from the DNA. In this sample the table shows 90,000 to 120,000 clones, 67% of which occur a single time. The top ten hold around 26% of the sample.

The data are from a study of shared clonotypes between healthy human individuals (dated by TCRdb to the early 2020s). Regarding the study in general: The cohort comprised a couple of women and a few men aged 18 to 49 years. Libraries were prepared and TCR repertoires were sequenced by different laboratories using diverse techniques, in order to increase sequencing depth and limit assay-specific biases. For each donor, three plates each were used for CD4 naive and CD4 memory, two plates were used for CD8 naive, and one plate was used for CD8 memory. Blood TCR repertoires of a handful of healthy adults were deeply sequenced to estimate repertoire size and the extent of clonotype sharing between individuals. Between about 0.94 and 8.9 billion PBMCs per donor were obtained by leukapheresis. General findings and caveats noted by the study authors: Pairwise subsampling indicated that sequencing depth was expected to affect the degree of clonotype sharing among donors. Only blood was sampled, and tissue TCR repertoires likely differ from those in blood. Compared with non-shared clonotypes, clonotypes shared by all four sorted-subset donors had higher generation probabilities. Naive subsets generally had larger estimated clonotype richness than memory subsets did. Rarefaction of sorted-subset datasets indicated incomplete sequencing despite the large sequencing depth. When a few donors were compared, the shared fraction of clonotypes was 5% to 6.5% for naive CD4, around 4% for naive CD8, roughly 2.5% for memory CD4, and 0.4% for memory CD8. The small number of donors limited the genetic and exposure-history diversity represented.

V loses 6 bases at its end and J loses 7 bases; junction bases beyond the gene matches: 11. CDR1 and CDR2 were assigned from the germline V gene as SGHVS and FQNEAQ. There are 15 amino acids in the CDR3, from cysteine to phenylalanine inclusive. This entry keeps only the CDR3 DNA: 45 bases, framed from base 1. The donors were healthy, HIV-negative adults with no recently reported acute infections or vaccinations. Every donor was a Caucasian adult residing in Nashville, Tennessee, USA. CD8 memory samples combined magnetically selected CD45RO+ cells with CCR7-negative CD45RA+ effector memory (TemRA) cells. Blood was collected by leukapheresis, and PBMCs were isolated by Ficoll-Histopaque density gradient centrifugation and then cryopreserved in liquid nitrogen vapor phase. Analytical flow cytometry was used to check the purity and quantity of every magnetically sorted T cell population. Genomic DNA was isolated from every sorted fraction and measured by UV absorbance on a Nanodrop 2000c.

The sequence came from a woman under 40 in good health. Sequences were obtained from memory CD8+ T cells sorted from blood. The cell subset or site tag for this specimen amounts to: CD45RO+ cells pooled with CCR7-negative TemRA cells. The rearrangement combines TRBV7-8 with TRBJ2-7; 11 central bases correspond to TRBD2. In nucleotide form, the sequence is TGTGCCAGCAGGTTACTAGCGGGAGCTACGGTTGAGCAGTACTTC. Its product reads: CASRLLAGATVEQYF.